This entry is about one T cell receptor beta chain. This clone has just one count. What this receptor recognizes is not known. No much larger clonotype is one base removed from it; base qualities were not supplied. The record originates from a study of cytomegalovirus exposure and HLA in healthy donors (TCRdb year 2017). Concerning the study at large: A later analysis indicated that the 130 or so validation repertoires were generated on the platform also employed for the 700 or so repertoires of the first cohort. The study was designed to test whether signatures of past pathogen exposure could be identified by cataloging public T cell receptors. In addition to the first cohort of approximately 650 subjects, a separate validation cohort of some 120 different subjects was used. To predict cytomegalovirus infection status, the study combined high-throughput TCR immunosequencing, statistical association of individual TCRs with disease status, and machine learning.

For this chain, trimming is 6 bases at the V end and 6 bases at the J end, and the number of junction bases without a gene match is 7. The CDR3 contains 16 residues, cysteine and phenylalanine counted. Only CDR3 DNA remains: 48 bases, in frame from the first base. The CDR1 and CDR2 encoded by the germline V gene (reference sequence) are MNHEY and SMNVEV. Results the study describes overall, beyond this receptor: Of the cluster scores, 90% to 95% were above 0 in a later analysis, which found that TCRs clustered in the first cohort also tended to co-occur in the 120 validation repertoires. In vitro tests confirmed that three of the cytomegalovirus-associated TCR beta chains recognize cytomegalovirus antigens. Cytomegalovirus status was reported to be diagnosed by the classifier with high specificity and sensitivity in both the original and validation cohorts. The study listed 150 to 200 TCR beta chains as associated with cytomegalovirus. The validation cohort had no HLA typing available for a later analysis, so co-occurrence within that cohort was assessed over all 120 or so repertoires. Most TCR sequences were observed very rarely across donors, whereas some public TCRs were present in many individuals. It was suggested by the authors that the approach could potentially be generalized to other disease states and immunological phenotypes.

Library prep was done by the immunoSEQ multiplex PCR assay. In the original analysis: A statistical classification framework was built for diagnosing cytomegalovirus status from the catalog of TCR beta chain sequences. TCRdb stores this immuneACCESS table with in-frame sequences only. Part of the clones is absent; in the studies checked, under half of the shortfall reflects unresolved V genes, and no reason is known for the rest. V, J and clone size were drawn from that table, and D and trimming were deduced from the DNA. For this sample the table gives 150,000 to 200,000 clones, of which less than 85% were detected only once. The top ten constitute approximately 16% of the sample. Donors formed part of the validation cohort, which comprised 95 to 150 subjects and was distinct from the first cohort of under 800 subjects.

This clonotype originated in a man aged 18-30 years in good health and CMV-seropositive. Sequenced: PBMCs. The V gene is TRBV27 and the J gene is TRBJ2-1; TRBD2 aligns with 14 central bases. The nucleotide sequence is TGTGCCAGCAGACTGACTAGCGGGAGGGCGGGCAATGAGCAGTTCTTC. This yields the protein CASRLTSGRAGNEQFF.